The 27 T cell receptor beta chains below were found in one sample sequenced in a study of CD8 T cells in Susac syndrome (dated by TCRdb to between 2017 and 2020). The library was generated by the immunoSEQ multiplex PCR assay. RNA was extracted with the RNeasy kit and 0.5 to 1 ug was reverse transcribed using random hexamers. TCRdb reworked the public reads: Q25 trimming with fastp, MiXCR clone assembly, productive beta chains retained. Every CDR3 protein is listed once, alongside the most common genes and DNA of its rows. The table for this sample lists more than 100,000 distinct CDR3 sequences; 96% of them were counted only once. The ten top clones hold less than 0.15% of the sample. The specimen was CD4+ T cells from PBMCs. Receptors originate from a human donor with Susac syndrome.

The chain recombines TRBV27 with TRBJ2-7; TRBD2 aligns across 9 bases. This CDR3 comprises 14 residues. Trimming removed 5 bases from V and 2 bases from J; junction bases left unmatched: 4. Germline V CDR1 and CDR2: MNHEY, SMNVEV (reference sequence). This chain's CDR3 is CASSPLAGTYEQYF. The CDR3 DNA follows: TGTGCCAGCAGTCCCCTAGCGGGAACCTACGAGCAGTACTTC.

The gene calls are TRBV30 and TRBJ1-3; D remains unclear. Germline CDR1 GTSNPN, CDR2 SVGIG (reference sequence). The CDR3 consists of 14 residues. Between the trimmed V and J ends, which lost 1 base and 0 bases, there was a span of 7 bases. CDR3: CAWSDGSSGNTIYF. Written as DNA, the CDR3 is TGTGCCTGGAGTGACGGCAGCTCTGGAAACACCATATATTTT.

V gene TRBV30 combines with J gene TRBJ2-3, with D perhaps assigned TRBD1 or TRBD2 (5 bases each). Germline lookup yields CDR1 GTSNPN and CDR2 SVGIG (reference sequence). CDR3 length equals 12 residues. V lost 5 bases and J 0 bases, leaving 6 bases between the germline ends. This CDR3 reads CAWGDSTDTQYF. The CDR3 bases are TGTGCCTGGGGGGACAGCACAGATACGCAGTATTTT.

V usage is TRBV27 and J usage is TRBJ1-2; 7 bases agree with TRBD1. CDR1 and CDR2 from the germline V gene are MNHEY and SMNVEV (reference sequence). The length of the CDR3 is 13 residues. The trim removed 8 bases at V and 4 bases at J, leaving 7 bases unmatched. The CDR3 nucleotides are TGTGCCAGCGGGACAGTTCCCCCCTATGGCTACACCTTC. Protein product: CASGTVPPYGYTF.

The J gene is TRBJ1-5, the V gene TRBV5-1; D gene unclear. Trimming took 5 bases from V and 4 from J, leaving 16 bases between them. CDR1 SGHRS and CDR2 YFSETQ come from the germline V gene. The CDR3 has 15 amino acids. The CDR3 DNA reads TGCGCCAGCAGAGTCTCTGTGGGCCCGAATCAGCCCCAGCATTTT. Translation gives CASRVSVGPNQPQHF.

V is TRBV3-1 and J is TRBJ1-1; 8 nucleotides agree with TRBD1. Germline V gene sequence: CDR1 LGHDT, CDR2 YNNKEL (reference sequence). This CDR3 is 13 amino acids long. V shed 1 base and J 9 bases; nucleotides not matched to a gene: 4. CDR3 protein: CASSQGAGGKAFF. CDR3 coding DNA: TGTGCCAGCAGCCAAGGGGCAGGGGGCAAAGCTTTCTTT.

V gene TRBV5-1 combines with J gene TRBJ1-2; 11 bases fit TRBD1. The CDR3 has 14 amino acids. The germline V gene encodes CDR1 SGHRS and CDR2 YFSETQ. With 0 bases clipped from V and 6 bases from J, the junction kept 1 base outside the gene matches. DNA for the CDR3: TGCGCCAGCAGCTTGGCGGGACAGGGGGATGGCTACACCTTC. Translating it yields CASSLAGQGDGYTF. The whole variable domain, remainder taken from reference TRBV5-1 and TRBJ1-2, is KAGVTQTPRYLIKTRGQQVTLSCSPISGHRSVSWYQQTPGQGLQFLFEYFSETQRNKGNFPGRFSGRQFSNSRSEMNVSTLELGDSALYLCASSLAGQGDGYTFGSGTRLTVV.

The chain couples TRBV30 to TRBJ1-3; possible D gene TRBD1, 5 bases. Germline V gives CDR1 GTSNPN, CDR2 SVGIG (reference sequence). This CDR3 contains 13 residues. Between the trimmed V and J ends, which lost 0 bases and 4 bases, there was a span of 7 bases. CDR3 nucleotide sequence: TGTGCCTGGAGTGTGGGGCTGGGAAACACCATATATTTT. Its translation: CAWSVGLGNTIYF.

The V gene is TRBV3-1, the J gene TRBJ1-5; weak D call: TRBD1 (5 bases). V was cut by 1 base and J by 1 base, with 11 bases left in between. Germline V gene sequence: CDR1 LGHDT, CDR2 YNNKEL (reference sequence). This CDR3 region has 16 residues. The CDR3 bases are TGTGCCAGCAGCCAAGGGTCTGGGGGAAGCAATCAGCCCCAGCATTTT. Its translation: CASSQGSGGSNQPQHF.

The genes are TRBV30 and TRBJ2-1, with TRBD2 matching 10 bases. Germline lookup yields CDR1 GTSNPN and CDR2 SVGIG (reference sequence). The CDR3 has 15 amino acids. Trimming took 0 bases from V and 6 from J; bases not matched to a gene: 5. CDR3 coding DNA: TGTGCCTGGAGTGTAAGGGCTAGCGGGGGCAATGAGCAGTTCTTC. Amino acid sequence: CAWSVRASGGNEQFF.

The chain couples TRBV29-1 to TRBJ2-1, with D perhaps TRBD2 (5 bases). This CDR3 comprises 14 residues. Trimming left V 7 bases short and J 4 bases short, with 17 bases between. The germline V gene has CDR1 SQVTM and CDR2 ANQGSEA. The CDR3 nucleotides are TGCAGCGCCGGGTTTGGAGGACGTTACAATGAGCAGTTCTTC. This gives the protein CSAGFGGRYNEQFF.

The chain is built from TRBV9 and TRBJ2-3; a possible D gene is TRBD1 (6 bases). CDR1 is SGDLS, CDR2 YYNGEE, per germline. The CDR3 is 16 amino acids. V lost 0 bases to trimming and J lost 1 base, with 12 bases between them. CDR3 amino acids: CASSVVGGGGTDTQYF. The CDR3 nucleotides read TGTGCCAGCAGCGTAGTAGGTGGGGGCGGCACAGATACGCAGTATTTT.

This chain uses TRBV5-4 with TRBJ2-1; D uncertain. The V and J ends lost 0 bases and 6 bases respectively, with 13 bases between them. The germline V gene has CDR1 SGHNT and CDR2 YYREEE (reference sequence). The CDR3 length is 15 residues. The CDR3 DNA sequence: TGTGCCAGCAGCTTGGCCGGTAGGACGGGCAATGAGCAGTTCTTC. Amino acids: CASSLAGRTGNEQFF.

This chain links TRBV5-6 with TRBJ2-5; a weak D match, TRBD2 (5 bases). Germline assignment: CDR1 SGHDT and CDR2 YYEEEE. The CDR3 runs 13 residues. Deletions cut 5 bases from V and 3 bases from J, with 11 bases between. CDR3 amino acids: CASSRGYEETQYF. The CDR3 DNA reads as TGTGCCAGCAGTCGGGGTTACGAAGAGACCCAGTACTTC.

The J gene is TRBJ2-5, the V gene TRBV20-1; D gene unclear. CDR1 and CDR2 from the germline V gene are DFQATT and SNEGSKA (reference sequence). CDR3 length: 13 amino acids. The V end was cut by 3 bases, the J end by 4 bases, with 12 bases between. CDR3 region: CSASRLGRETQYF. CDR3 nucleotides: TGCAGTGCTAGCAGGCTAGGCAGAGAGACCCAGTACTTC.

The chain links TRBV6-5 to TRBJ2-7; 10 nucleotides line up with TRBD1. CDR3 length equals 15 residues. V dropped 2 bases and J dropped 1; count of bases not matched to a gene: 2. Germline lookup yields CDR1 MNHEY and CDR2 SVGAGI. The CDR3 DNA sequence: TGTGCCAGCAGTTACCGGGACAGGGGTTCCTACGAGCAGTACTTC. It encodes CASSYRDRGSYEQYF.

The sample holds one count of this clonotype. The chain is built from TRBV5-1 and TRBJ2-2, with D perhaps matching TRBD1 (5 bases). The CDR3 runs 15 residues. The germline V and J ends were trimmed by 0 bases and 7 bases, with 13 bases remaining between them. Germline V gene data show CDR1 as SGHRS and CDR2 as YFSETQ. The chain's CDR3 is CASSLEGSADGELFF. CDR3 coding DNA: TGCGCCAGCAGCTTGGAGGGGTCGGCGGACGGGGAGCTGTTTTTT.

This chain connects TRBV24-1 to TRBJ2-3; the match to TRBD1 covers 9 bases. There are 16 residues in the CDR3. J was trimmed by 3 bases and V by 4 bases; bases with no gene match: 7. CDR1 and CDR2 (germline): KGHDR, SFDVKD. Here the CDR3 reads CATSDPPGQGTDTQYF. The CDR3 DNA reads TGTGCCACCAGTGACCCACCGGGACAGGGAACAGATACGCAGTATTTT.

V usage is TRBV29-1 and J usage is TRBJ2-3; D is undetermined. Between the trimmed V and J ends, which lost 4 bases and 1 base, there was a span of 6 bases. This CDR3 is built from 12 residues. CDR1 is SQVTM, CDR2 ANQGSEA, per germline. The CDR3 loop reads CSVGEGTDTQYF. DNA of the CDR3: TGCAGCGTTGGCGAGGGCACAGATACGCAGTATTTT.

The chain is built from TRBV20-1 and TRBJ1-1; 7 positions agree with TRBD1. Germline V lookup: CDR1 DFQATT, CDR2 SNEGSKA (reference sequence). This CDR3 comprises 14 residues. V lost 4 bases to trimming and J lost 0 bases; unmatched junction nucleotides: 5. Here the CDR3 DNA reads TGCAGTGCTAAACCCAGGGGGGTGAACACTGAAGCTTTCTTT. Its protein is CSAKPRGVNTEAFF.

A few counts support this clonotype. This chain links TRBV30 with TRBJ2-7, with 9 bases matching TRBD1. The V gene's germline CDR1 is GTSNPN and CDR2 SVGIG (reference sequence). The V gene end was trimmed by 3 bases and the J gene end by 5 bases; junction bases not matched to a gene: 5. The length of the CDR3 is 13 residues. DNA of the CDR3: TGTGCCTGGAGCCTGGACAGGGGTCACGAGCAGTACTTC. Translation gives CAWSLDRGHEQYF.

The chain carries TRBV5-1 and TRBJ2-7; D perhaps matches TRBD2 (6 bases). Germline CDR1 reads SGHRS; CDR2 reads YFSETQ. The CDR3 has 14 residues. V gave up 2 bases and J gave up 1 base, with 10 bases separating them. Here the CDR3 reads CASSLSGLSYEQYF. The CDR3 DNA reads as TGCGCCAGCAGCTTAAGCGGGTTATCCTACGAGCAGTACTTC.

The rearrangement uses TRBV2 and TRBJ2-1; possibly TRBD1 for D (6 bases). V lost 4 bases and J 6 bases, leaving 16 bases between the germline ends. The CDR3 covers 15 residues. In germline, CDR1 is SNHLY, CDR2 FYNNEI. The CDR3 protein is CASSAPTGLVNEQFF. CDR3 nucleotides: TGTGCCAGCAGTGCCCCAACAGGGTTAGTCAATGAGCAGTTCTTC. The full variable domain, its missing parts supplied by reference TRBV2 and TRBJ2-1, is EPEVTQTPSHQVTQMGQEVILRCVPISNHLYFYWYRQILGQKVEFLVSFYNNEISEKSEIFDDQFSVERPDGSNFTLKIRSTKLEDSAMYFCASSAPTGLVNEQFFGPGTRLTVL.

The chain carries TRBV20-1 and TRBJ1-5, with no clear D. V was cut by 3 bases and J by 8 bases, with 11 bases left in between. Germline-derived CDR1 and CDR2 are DFQATT and SNEGSKA (reference sequence). The length of the CDR3 is 12 residues. CDR3 sequence (DNA): TGCAGTGCTAGCGATGACCTGAAGCCCCAGCATTTT. Its translation: CSASDDLKPQHF.

The chain employs TRBV6-2 or TRBV6-3 and TRBJ2-5, with D possibly being TRBD2 (6 bases). The CDR3 is 14 amino acids. With 0 bases removed from V and 5 bases from J, the gap between germline ends came to 10 bases. Germline CDR1 is MNHEY and CDR2 is SVGEGT. CDR3 region: CASSYSPGRETQYF. The CDR3 coding sequence is TGTGCCAGCAGTTACTCCCCGGGGAGGGAGACCCAGTACTTC.

The chain uses TRBV19 and TRBJ2-5; TRBD2 is a possible D gene (6 bases). Looked up from germline, CDR1 is LNHDA and CDR2 is SQIVND (reference sequence). With 4 bases removed from V and 1 base from J, the gap between germline ends came to 10 bases. The CDR3 extends over 14 amino acids. CDR3 coding DNA: TGTGCCAGTAGTAGAGCGGGTCCCCAAGAGACCCAGTACTTC. This encodes CASSRAGPQETQYF.

The V and J genes are TRBV20-1 and TRBJ2-3; no reliable D call. V dropped 3 bases and J dropped 4 bases, with 5 bases sitting between them. The CDR3 contains 11 residues. The germline CDR1 and CDR2 sequences are DFQATT and SNEGSKA (reference sequence). This CDR3 reads CSASYPDTQYF. For the CDR3, the DNA is TGCAGTGCTAGCTACCCAGATACGCAGTATTTT.